Only a few counts were recorded for the clone carrying this T cell receptor (beta chain). Sequencing was at survey level. How the authors handled the data: Lowest detectable productive clonotype frequency was 2.59 x 10-5. The data were produced by immunoSEQ multiplex PCR, yet TCRdb's version contains in-frame clones alone and is incomplete. The V and J calls and clone size are taken from that table; D and trimming were inferred from the DNA. The sample carries tens of thousands of clones, 68% recorded once. The data were taken from a study of STAT5B mutations in CD4+ large granular lymphocyte leukemia. CDR1 and CDR2 from the germline V gene are SGHVS and FQNEAQ. Trimming at V came to 3 bases and at J to 5 bases, leaving 16 bases not matched to a gene. The CDR3 is 18 residues long.

Sequencing was carried out using CD4+ T cells from blood buffy coats. The clonotype was recovered from a human donor in good health. V usage is TRBV7-8 and J usage is TRBJ1-1, with 9 bases identical to TRBD1. The CDR3 sequence is CASSFILQGAPGRTEAFF. For the CDR3, the DNA is TGTGCCAGCAGCTTTATCCTACAGGGGGCTCCGGGCAGGACTGAAGCTTTCTTT.